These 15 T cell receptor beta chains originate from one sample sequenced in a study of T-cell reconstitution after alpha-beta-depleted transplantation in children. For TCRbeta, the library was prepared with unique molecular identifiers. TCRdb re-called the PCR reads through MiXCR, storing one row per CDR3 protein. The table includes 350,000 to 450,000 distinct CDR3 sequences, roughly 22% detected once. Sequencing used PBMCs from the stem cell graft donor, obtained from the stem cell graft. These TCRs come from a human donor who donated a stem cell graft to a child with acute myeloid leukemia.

The CDR3 reads CASSLESPNTEAFF. The CDR3 bases are TGCGCCAGCAGCTTGGAATCGCCGAACACTGAAGCTTTCTTT. The genes are TRBV5-1 and TRBJ1-1; D is ambiguous. There are 14 residues in the CDR3. Germline loops: CDR1 SGHRS, CDR2 YFSETQ. V lost 0 bases and J 1 base, leaving 7 bases between the germline ends.

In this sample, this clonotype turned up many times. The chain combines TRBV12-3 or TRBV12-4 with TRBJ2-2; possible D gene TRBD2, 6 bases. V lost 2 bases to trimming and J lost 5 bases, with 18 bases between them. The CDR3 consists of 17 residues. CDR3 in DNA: TGTGCCAGCAGTTTAAGGGTGGGGCTAGCGAGGACCGGGGAGCTGTTTTTT. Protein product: CASSLRVGLARTGELFF.

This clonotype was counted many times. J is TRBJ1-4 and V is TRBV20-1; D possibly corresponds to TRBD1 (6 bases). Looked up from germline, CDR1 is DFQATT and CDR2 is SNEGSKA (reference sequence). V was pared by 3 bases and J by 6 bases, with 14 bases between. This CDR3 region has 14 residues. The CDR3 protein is CSASLARGDEKLFF. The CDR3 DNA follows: TGCAGTGCTAGTCTCGCCAGGGGTGATGAAAAACTGTTTTTT.

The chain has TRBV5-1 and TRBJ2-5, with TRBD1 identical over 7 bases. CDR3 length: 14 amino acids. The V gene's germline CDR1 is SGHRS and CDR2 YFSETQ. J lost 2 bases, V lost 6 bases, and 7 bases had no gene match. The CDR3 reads CASTRDSLQETQYF. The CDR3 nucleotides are TGCGCCAGCACTCGGGACAGTTTACAAGAGACCCAGTACTTC.

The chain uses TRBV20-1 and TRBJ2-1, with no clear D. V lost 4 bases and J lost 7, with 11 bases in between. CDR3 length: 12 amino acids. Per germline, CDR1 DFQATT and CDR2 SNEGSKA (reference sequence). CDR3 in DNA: TGCAGTGCTAAAAAGACTGGGAATGAGCAGTTCTTC. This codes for CSAKKTGNEQFF.

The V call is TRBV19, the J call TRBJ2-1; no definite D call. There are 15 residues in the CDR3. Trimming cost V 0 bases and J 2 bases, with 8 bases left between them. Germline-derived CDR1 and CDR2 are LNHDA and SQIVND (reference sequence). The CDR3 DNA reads TGTGCCAGTAGTATAGAGGTTCAGGCCTACAATGAGCAGTTCTTC. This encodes CASSIEVQAYNEQFF.

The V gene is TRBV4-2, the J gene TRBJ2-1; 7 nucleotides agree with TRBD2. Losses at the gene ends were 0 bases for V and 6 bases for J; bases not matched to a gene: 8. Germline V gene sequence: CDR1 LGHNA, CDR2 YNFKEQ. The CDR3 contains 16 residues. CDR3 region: CASSQDRTSGANEQFF. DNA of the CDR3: TGTGCCAGCAGCCAAGATAGGACTAGTGGGGCCAATGAGCAGTTCTTC.

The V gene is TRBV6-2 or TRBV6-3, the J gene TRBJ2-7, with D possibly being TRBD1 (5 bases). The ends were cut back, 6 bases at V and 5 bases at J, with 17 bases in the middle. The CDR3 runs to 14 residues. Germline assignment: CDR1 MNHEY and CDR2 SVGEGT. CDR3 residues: CASSPKWAGHEQYF. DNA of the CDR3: TGTGCCAGCAGCCCCAAGTGGGCAGGGCACGAGCAGTACTTC.

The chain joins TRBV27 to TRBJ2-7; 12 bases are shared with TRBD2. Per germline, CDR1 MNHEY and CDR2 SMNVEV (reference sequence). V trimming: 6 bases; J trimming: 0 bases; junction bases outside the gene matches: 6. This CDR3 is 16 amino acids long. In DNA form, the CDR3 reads TGTGCCAGCAGGGGACTAGCGGGTGTCTACTCCTACGAGCAGTACTTC. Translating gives CASRGLAGVYSYEQYF.

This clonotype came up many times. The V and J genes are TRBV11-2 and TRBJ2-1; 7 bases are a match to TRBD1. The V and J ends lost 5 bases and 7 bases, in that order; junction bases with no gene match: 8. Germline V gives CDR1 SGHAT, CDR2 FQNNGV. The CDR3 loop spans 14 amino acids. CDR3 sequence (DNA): TGTGCCAGCAGCCCATTCAACAGGGGAAATGAGCAGTTCTTC. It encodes CASSPFNRGNEQFF.

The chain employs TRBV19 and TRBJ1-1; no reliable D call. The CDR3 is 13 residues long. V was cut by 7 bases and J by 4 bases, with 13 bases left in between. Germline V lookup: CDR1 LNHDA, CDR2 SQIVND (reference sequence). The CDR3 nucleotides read TGTGCCAGTACCCCTGGCTTGGGCACTGAAGCTTTCTTT. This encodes CASTPGLGTEAFF.

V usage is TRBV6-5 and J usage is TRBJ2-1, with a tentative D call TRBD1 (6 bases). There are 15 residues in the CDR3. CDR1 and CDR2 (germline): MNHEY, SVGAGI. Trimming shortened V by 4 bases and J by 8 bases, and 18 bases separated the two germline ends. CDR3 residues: CASSSRTGILDEQFF. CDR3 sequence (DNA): TGTGCCAGCAGTTCCCGAACAGGGATTTTGGATGAGCAGTTCTTC.

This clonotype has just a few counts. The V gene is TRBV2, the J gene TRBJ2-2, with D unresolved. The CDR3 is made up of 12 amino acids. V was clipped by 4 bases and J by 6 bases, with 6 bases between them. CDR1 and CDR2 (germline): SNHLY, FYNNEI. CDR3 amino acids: CASSGLSGELFF. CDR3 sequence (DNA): TGTGCCAGCAGTGGACTCTCCGGGGAGCTGTTTTTT.

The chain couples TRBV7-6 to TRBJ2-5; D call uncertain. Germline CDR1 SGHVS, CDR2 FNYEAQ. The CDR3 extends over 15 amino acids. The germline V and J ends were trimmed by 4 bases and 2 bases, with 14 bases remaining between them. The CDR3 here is CASSSLPIRQETQYF. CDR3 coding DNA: TGTGCCAGCAGCTCACTTCCCATCCGGCAAGAGACCCAGTACTTC.

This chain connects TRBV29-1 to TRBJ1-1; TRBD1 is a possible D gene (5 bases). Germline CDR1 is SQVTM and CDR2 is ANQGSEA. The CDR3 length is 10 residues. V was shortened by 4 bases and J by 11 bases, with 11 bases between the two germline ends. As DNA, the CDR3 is TGCAGCGTTGCACCGGGGCAGGCTTTCTTT. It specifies CSVAPGQAFF.